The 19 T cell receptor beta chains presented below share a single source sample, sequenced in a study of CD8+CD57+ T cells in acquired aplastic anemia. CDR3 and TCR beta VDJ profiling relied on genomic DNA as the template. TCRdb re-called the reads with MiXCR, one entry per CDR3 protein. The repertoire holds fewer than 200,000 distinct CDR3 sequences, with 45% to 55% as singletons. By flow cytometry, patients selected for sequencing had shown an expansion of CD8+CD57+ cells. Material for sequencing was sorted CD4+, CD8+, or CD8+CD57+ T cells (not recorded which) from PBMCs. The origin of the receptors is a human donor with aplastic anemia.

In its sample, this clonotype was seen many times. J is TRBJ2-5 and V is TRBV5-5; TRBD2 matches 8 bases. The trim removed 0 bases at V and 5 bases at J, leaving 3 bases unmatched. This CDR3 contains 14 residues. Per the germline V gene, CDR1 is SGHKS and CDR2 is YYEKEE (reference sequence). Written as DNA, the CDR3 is TGTGCCAGCAGCTTGGGGCTAGCGGGTGAGACCCAGTACTTC. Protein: CASSLGLAGETQYF.

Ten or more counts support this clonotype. CDR3: CASSYLGGGELFF. CDR3 sequence (DNA): TGTGCCAGCAGTTACCTCGGCGGGGGGGAGCTGTTTTTT. The chain joins TRBV6-5 to TRBJ2-2, with TRBD2 as a possible D gene (5 bases). This CDR3 is built from 13 residues. CDR1 and CDR2 from the germline V gene are MNHEY and SVGAGI. Trimming stripped 2 bases from V and 8 bases from J, with 9 bases between.

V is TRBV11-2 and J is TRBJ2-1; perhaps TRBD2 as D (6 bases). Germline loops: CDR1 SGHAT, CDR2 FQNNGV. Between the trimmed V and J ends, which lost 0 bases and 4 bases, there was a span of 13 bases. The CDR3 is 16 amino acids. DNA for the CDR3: TGTGCCAGCAGCTTAGAAGGGACTGGAGGGTACAATGAGCAGTTCTTC. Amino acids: CASSLEGTGGYNEQFF.

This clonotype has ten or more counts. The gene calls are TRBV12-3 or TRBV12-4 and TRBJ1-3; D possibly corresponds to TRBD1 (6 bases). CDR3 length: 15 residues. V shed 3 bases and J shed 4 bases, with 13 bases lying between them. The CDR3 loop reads CASSLTGQGGNTIYF. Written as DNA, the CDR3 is TGTGCCAGCAGTTTGACCGGTCAGGGGGGAAACACCATATATTTT.

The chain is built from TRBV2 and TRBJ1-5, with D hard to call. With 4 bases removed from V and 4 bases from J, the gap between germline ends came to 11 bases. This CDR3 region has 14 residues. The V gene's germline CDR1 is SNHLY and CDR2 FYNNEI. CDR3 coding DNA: TGTGCCAGCAGTGTGGGCAGGTCAAATCAGCCCCAGCATTTT. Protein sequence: CASSVGRSNQPQHF.

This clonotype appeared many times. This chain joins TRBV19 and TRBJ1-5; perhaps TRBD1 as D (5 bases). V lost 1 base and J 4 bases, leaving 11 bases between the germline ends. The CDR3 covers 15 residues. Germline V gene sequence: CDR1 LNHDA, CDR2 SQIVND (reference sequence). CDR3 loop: CASSIGGASNQPQHF. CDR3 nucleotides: TGTGCCAGTAGTATAGGCGGGGCCTCTAATCAGCCCCAGCATTTT. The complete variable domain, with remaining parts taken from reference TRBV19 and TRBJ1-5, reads DGGITQSPKYLFRKEGQNVTLSCEQNLNHDAMYWYRQDPGQGLRLIYYSQIVNDFQKGDIAEGYSVSREKKESFPLTVTSAQKNPTAFYLCASSIGGASNQPQHFGDGTRLSIL.

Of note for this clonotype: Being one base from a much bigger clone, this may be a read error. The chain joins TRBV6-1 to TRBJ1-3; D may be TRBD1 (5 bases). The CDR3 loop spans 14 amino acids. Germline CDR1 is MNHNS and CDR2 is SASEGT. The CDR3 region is CTSRQTVTGNTIYF. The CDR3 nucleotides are TGTACCAGCAGACAGACAGTTACGGGAAACACCATATATTTT.

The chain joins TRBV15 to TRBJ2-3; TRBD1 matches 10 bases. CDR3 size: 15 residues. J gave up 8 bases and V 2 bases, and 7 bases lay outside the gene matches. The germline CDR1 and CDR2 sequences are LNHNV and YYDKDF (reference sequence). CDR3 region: CATSRRQGAQGTQYF. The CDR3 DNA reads TGTGCCACCAGCAGACGACAGGGGGCACAGGGTACGCAGTATTTT.

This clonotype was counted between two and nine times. As DNA, the CDR3 is TGTGCCAGCTTACAGGGGGCGCGTCCTGGCTACACCTTC. Translation: CASLQGARPGYTF. This chain connects TRBV2 to TRBJ1-2; 9 nucleotides agree with TRBD1. V lost 8 bases and J lost 7; bases outside the gene matches: 8. The CDR3 is 13 residues long. In germline, CDR1 is SNHLY, CDR2 FYNNEI.

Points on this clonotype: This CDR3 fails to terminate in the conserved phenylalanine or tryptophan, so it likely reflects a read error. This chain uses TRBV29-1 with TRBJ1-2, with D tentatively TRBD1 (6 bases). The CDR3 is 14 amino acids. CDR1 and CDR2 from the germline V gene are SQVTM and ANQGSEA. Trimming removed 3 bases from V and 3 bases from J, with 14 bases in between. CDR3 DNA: TGCAGCGTTGAGATACAGGGCCTGGACTATGGCTACACCTTA. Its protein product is CSVEIQGLDYGYTL.

The CDR3 DNA reads as TGTGCCAGCAGCTTAACAGAGGACAATGAGCAGTTCTTC. Translated: CASSLTEDNEQFF. This rearrangement joins TRBV7-8 to TRBJ2-1; D call uncertain. The V gene's germline CDR1 is SGHVS and CDR2 FQNEAQ. V lost 2 bases, J lost 5 bases, and 7 bases lay in between. The CDR3 length is 13 residues. Complete variable domain (other parts from reference TRBV7-8 and TRBJ2-1): GAGVSQSPRYKVAKRGQDVALRCDPISGHVSLFWYQQALGQGPEFLTYFQNEAQLDKSGLPSDRFFAERPEGSVSTLKIQRTQQEDSAVYLCASSLTEDNEQFFGPGTRLTVL.

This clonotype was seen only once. The chain's CDR3 is CASSSKTSRETQYF. The CDR3 nucleotides are TGTGCCAGCAGCAGCAAAACTAGTAGGGAGACCCAGTACTTC. The chain carries TRBV7-9 and TRBJ2-5; tentatively, D is TRBD2 (5 bases). Germline V CDR1 and CDR2: SEHNR, FQNEAQ (reference sequence). Trimming removed 5 bases at V and 5 bases at J, with 15 bases between. This CDR3 has 14 amino acids.

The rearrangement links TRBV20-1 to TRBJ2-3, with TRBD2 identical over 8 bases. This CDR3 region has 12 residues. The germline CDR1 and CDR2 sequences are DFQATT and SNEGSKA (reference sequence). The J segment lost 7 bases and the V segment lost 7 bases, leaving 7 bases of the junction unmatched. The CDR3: CSVPGGLNTQYF. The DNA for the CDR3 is TGCAGTGTCCCGGGGGGGCTGAATACGCAGTATTTT.

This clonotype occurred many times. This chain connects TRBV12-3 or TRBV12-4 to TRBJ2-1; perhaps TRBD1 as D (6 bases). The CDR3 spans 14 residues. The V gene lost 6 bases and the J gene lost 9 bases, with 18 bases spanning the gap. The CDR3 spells CASSQGTNVREQFF. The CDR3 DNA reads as TGTGCCAGCAGCCAGGGGACAAACGTTCGTGAGCAGTTCTTC.

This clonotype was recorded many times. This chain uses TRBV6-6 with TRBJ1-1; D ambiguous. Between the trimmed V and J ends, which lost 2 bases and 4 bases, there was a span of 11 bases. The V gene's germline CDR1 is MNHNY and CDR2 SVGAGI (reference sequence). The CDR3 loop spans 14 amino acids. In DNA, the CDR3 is TGTGCCAGCAGTTACGTAGCGGGCAGCACTGAAGCTTTCTTT. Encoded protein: CASSYVAGSTEAFF.

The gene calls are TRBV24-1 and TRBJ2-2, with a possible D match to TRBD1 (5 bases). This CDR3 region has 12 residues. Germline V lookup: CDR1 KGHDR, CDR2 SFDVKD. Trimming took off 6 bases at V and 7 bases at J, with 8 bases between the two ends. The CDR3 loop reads CATSLGHGELFF. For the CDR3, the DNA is TGTGCCACCAGTTTGGGGCACGGGGAGCTGTTTTTT.

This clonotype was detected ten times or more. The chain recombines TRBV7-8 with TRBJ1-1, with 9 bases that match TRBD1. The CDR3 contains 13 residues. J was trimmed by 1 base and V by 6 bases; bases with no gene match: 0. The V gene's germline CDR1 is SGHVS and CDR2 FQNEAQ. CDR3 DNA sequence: TGTGCCAGCAGGGGACAGGGGAACACTGAAGCTTTCTTT. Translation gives CASRGQGNTEAFF.

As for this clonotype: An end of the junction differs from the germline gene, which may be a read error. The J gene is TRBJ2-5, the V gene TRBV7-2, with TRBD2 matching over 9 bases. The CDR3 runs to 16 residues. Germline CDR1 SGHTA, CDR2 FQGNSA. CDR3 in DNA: TGTGCCAGCAACTTAGGGGGCGGGGGGGCGATAGAGACCCAGTACTTC. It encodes CASNLGGGGAIETQYF.

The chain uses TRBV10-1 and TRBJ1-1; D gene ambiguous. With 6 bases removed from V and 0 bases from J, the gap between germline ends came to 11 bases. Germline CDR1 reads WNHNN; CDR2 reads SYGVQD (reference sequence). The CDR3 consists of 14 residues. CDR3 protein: CASSMSPLNTEAFF. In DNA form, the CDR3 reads TGCGCCAGCAGCATGTCTCCCTTGAACACTGAAGCTTTCTTT.